This T cell receptor beta chain was sequenced in a study of molecular identifiers for immune sequencing clone quantification (dated by TCRdb to the late 2010s). About the investigation overall: For a replicate experiment, RNA from roughly 21,000 or 96,000 naive CD8 T cells was divided into five aliquots, and four of the five aliquots were sequenced. The study was a methods study using CD8 T cells to benchmark molecular-identifier clustering-based TCR repertoire sequencing (MIDCIRS) and TCR RNA copy counting.

Taken from cysteine to phenylalanine, the CDR3 has 19 residues. Only the CDR3 region is kept as DNA, spanning 57 bases read in frame from base 1. The V and J ends are trimmed by 4 bases and 1 base, leaving 24 bases between them. CDR1 and CDR2, looked up from the germline V gene, are SNHLY and FYNNEI. Libraries came from PCR. TCRdb shows the sequencer as Illumina HiSeq 4000. Bulk TCR libraries were prepared as previously described, using TCR primers listed in Table S5. The Qiagen AllPrep DNA/RNA kit was used to purify total RNA. Before analysis, reads from multiple sequencing runs of the same library were pooled. The authors processed their data as follows. Reads were retained only if an exact TCR constant sequence was present, and the retained reads were trimmed to 150 nt and grouped according to their 12-nt molecular barcodes. Reads inside each barcode group were sub-clustered using a 15% Levenshtein threshold, and a quality-weighted consensus sequence was constructed for each RNA molecule. Non-functional sequences were excluded, and lower-count sequences lying one edit away from another sequence were also excluded. On the basis of fitting two negative binomial distributions, barcode sub-clusters with fewer than 20% of the maximum read count were discarded. The public reads were run again by TCRdb, first through fastp at Q25 and then through MiXCR, and only productive beta chains were kept. Each entry merges the rows of one CDR3 protein and shows their most common DNA and genes. The V and J calls were not made by the authors but by TCRdb's processing. This sample is represented by about half a million distinct CDR3 sequences; about 20% of them were singletons. The ten largest clones capture around 0.84% of the sample.

At least ten counts were recorded for this clonotype. Its specific antigen is unknown. No base quality values were provided; no much bigger clone lies one nucleotide off. Libraries of naive CD8 T cells were generated from roughly 20,000 to 1,000,000 sorted cells, with 10%, 30% or 50% of the purified RNA used. On a BD FACSAria II, naive CD8 T cells were FACS-sorted as CD8+CD4-CCR7+CD45RA+ and collected into RLT Plus buffer. Around 10 TCR copies' worth of Jurkat RNA were spiked into about 20,000-1,000,000 naive CD8 T cell samples to test detection sensitivity. Enrichment of CD8 T cells was performed with RosetteSep CD8+ T Cell Enrichment Cocktail and Ficoll-Paque, after which ACK red cell lysis was carried out. What the study reported, not specific to this receptor: Clones above 20 RNA copies held over 99% of molecules in CMV-specific effector cells but under 1% in naive cells. Modeling indicated around 2.7 TCR RNA copies recovered per cell, compared with about 9.7 by digital PCR, which implies a capture efficiency of about 27%. Highly expanded clone sizes could be underestimated if identical TCR molecules share a barcode. When barcode sub-clustering was left out, chimeric consensus sequences inflated TCR diversity, with chimeras reaching as high as 47%. Spiked-in Jurkat TCR RNA equivalent to a single cell was reported to be detectable even among fewer than 1.2 million naive CD8 T cells. Spiked-in Jurkat TCR RNA (approximately 10 copies' worth), which is not part of the donor repertoire, was contained in the naive libraries.

The receptor comes from a human donor in good health. Some libraries in this study had Jurkat cell RNA spiked in. The rearranged segments are TRBV2 and TRBJ2-3; the best D guess is TRBD2, with 7 bases matching. Sequencing input: naive CD8+ T cells from blood, with Jurkat cell RNA spiked in. The sample's cell subset or site label, decoded: FACS-sorted CD8+CD4-CCR7+CD45RA+ naive T cells. CDR3 sequence: CASSGTPPGGRAGTDTQYF. The nucleotides are TGTGCCAGCAGTGGGACCCCCCCCGGGGGGCGTGCGGGCACAGATACGCAGTATTTT. Joined to the reference TRBV2 and TRBJ2-3 proteins, this CDR3 gives the full variable domain: EPEVTQTPSHQVTQMGQEVILRCVPISNHLYFYWYRQILGQKVEFLVSFYNNEISEKSEIFDDQFSVERPDGSNFTLKIRSTKLEDSAMYFCASSGTPPGGRAGTDTQYFGPGTRLTVL.